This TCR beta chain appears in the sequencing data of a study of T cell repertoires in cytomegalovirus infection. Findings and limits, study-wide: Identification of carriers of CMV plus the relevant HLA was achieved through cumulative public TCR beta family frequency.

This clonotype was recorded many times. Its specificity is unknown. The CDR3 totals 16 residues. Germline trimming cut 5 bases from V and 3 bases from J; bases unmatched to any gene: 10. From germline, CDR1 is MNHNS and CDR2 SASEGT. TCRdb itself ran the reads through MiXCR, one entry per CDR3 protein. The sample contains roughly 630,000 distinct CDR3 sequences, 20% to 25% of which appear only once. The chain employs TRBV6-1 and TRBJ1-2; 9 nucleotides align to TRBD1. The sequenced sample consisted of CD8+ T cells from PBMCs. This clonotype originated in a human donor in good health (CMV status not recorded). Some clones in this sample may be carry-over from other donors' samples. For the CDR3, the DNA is TGTGCCAGCAGTCTCTCCGGGACAGGGAACGACTATGGCTACACCTTC. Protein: CASSLSGTGNDYGYTF.